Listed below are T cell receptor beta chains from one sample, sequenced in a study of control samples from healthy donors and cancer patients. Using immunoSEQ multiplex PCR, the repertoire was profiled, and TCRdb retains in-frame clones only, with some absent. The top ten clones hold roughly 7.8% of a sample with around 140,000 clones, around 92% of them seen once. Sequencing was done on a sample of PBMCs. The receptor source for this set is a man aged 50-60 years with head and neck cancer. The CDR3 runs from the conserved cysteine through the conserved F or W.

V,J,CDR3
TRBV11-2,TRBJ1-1,CASSLGGNTEAFF
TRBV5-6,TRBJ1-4,CASSWRSNEKLFF
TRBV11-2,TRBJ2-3,CASRSIGSTDTQYF
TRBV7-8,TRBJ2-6,CASSLSRLTGANVLTF
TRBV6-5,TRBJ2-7,CASSYSGSGNEQYF
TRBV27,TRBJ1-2,CASSFSVGDRDYGYTF
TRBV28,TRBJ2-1,CASSFAGGPSNEQFF
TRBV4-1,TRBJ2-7,CASSPREGPYEQYF
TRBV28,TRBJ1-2,CASEGNYGYTF
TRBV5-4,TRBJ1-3,CASSPGGSGNTIYF
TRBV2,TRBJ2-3,CASSDTTTDTQYF
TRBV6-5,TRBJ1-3,CATRGMNSGNTIYF
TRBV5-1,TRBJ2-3,CASAGTSGPDTQYF
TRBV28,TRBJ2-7,CASFGINEQYF
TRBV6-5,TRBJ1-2,CASSHSDREGGYTF
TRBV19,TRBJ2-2,CASSQNSRGAGELFF
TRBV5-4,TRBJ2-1,CASTIWPNNEQFF
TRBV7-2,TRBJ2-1,CASRWGSGGGNEQFF
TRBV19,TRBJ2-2,CASSMQVGANTGELFF
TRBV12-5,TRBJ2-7,CASGLVRYTYEQYF
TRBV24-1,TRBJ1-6,CATSDPPGGADNSPLHF
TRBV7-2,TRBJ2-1,CASRGTSGSSYNEQFF
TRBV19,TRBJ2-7,CASSMGLAGSYEQYF
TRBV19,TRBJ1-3,CASTELRGLGNTIYF
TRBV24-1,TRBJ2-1,CATSAGLAGHEQFF
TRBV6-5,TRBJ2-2,CATIGGRWGGELFF
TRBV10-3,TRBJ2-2,CAMGLITGELFF
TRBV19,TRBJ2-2,CASKESNTGELFF
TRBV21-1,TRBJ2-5,CASSKGETQYF
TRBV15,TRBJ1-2,CATSKERYGYTF
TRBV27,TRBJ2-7,CASSLSPSVRSYEQYF
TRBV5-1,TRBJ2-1,CASSLVAGYRNEQFF
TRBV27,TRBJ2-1,CASSDYLTPYNEQFF
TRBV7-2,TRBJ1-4,CASSLVRDRAEKLFF
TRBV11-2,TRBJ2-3,CASSSGLAGGLADTQYF
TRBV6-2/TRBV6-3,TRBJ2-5,CASSRGREAQETQYF
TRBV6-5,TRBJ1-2,CASSPDGNGGYGYTF
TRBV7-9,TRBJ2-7,CASSPPGDEQYF
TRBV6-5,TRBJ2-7,CASSYYPRTVIYEQYF
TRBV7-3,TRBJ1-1,CASSPQGNTEAFF
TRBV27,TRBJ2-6,CASSQGEGGWAGANVLTF
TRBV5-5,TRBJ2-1,CASSLQGLHEQFF
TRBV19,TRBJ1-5,CASSMVNQPQHF
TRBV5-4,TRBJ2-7,CASSLDGNYEQYF
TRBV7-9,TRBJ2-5,CASSPEASGRALGETQYF